These 25 T cell receptor beta chains were sequenced from one sample in a study of cytomegalovirus exposure and HLA in healthy donors. Amplification used 60 Vbeta primers and 13 Jbeta primers. Data came from immunoSEQ multiplex PCR; TCRdb stores just in-frame clones and leaves some out. The top ten clones hold around 1.2% of a sample with more than 110,000 clones, over 60% of them seen once. The sequencing sample was made of PBMCs. These receptors came from a male donor in good health and CMV-seropositive.

The chain combines TRBV7-9 with TRBJ2-3; 7 bases agree with TRBD1. This CDR3 spans 15 amino acids. Looked up from germline, CDR1 is SEHNR and CDR2 is FQNEAQ (reference sequence). V lost 2 bases and J lost 2; bases outside the gene matches: 4. The CDR3 coding sequence is TGTGCCAGCAGCTTAATGGGACAGACCACAGATACGCAGTATTTT. This encodes CASSLMGQTTDTQYF.

The gene calls are TRBV28 and TRBJ1-1, with D perhaps matching TRBD1 (5 bases). The V end lost 6 bases, the J end lost 5 bases, and 16 bases lay between the germline ends. Germline CDR1 and CDR2: MDHEN and SYDVKM. The CDR3 consists of 14 residues. CDR3 coding DNA: TGTGCCAGCAGGCCACGTCAGGGTTGGACTGAAGCTTTCTTT. This sequence encodes CASRPRQGWTEAFF. The complete variable domain, with remaining parts taken from reference TRBV28 and TRBJ1-1, reads DVKVTQSSRYLVKRTGEKVFLECVQDMDHENMFWYRQDPGLGLRLIYFSYDVKMKEKGDIPEGYSVSREKKERFSLILESASTNQTSMYLCASRPRQGWTEAFFGQGTRLTVV.

The chain recombines TRBV25-1 with TRBJ2-1, with D perhaps matching TRBD1 (6 bases). Trimming removed 3 bases at V and 4 bases at J, with 22 bases between. Germline-derived CDR1 and CDR2 are MGHDK and SYGVNS. CDR3 length: 18 amino acids. CDR3 nucleotide sequence: TGTGCCAGCAGTGATAGTAGTGGGGCAGGGGAGAATTACAATGAGCAGTTCTTC. Encoded protein: CASSDSSGAGENYNEQFF.

The chain links TRBV30 to TRBJ1-4; 7 nucleotides agree with TRBD1. Unmatched junction bases numbered 6, after V lost 3 bases and J lost 5 bases. Per the germline V gene, CDR1 is GTSNPN and CDR2 is SVGIG (reference sequence). This CDR3 comprises 14 residues. The CDR3 coding sequence is TGTGCCTGGAGGGCGGGCAGGGGGAATGAAAAACTGTTTTTT. Amino acids: CAWRAGRGNEKLFF.

This clone showed up just a few times. This chain uses TRBV7-2 with TRBJ2-1, with a tentative D call TRBD2 (6 bases). The CDR3 is 17 residues long. Trimming removed 1 base from V and 7 bases from J, with 20 bases in between. Germline V gene sequence: CDR1 SGHTA, CDR2 FQGNSA. The CDR3 is CASSLVAGLFTQNEQFF. For the CDR3, the DNA is TGTGCCAGCAGCTTAGTTGCGGGGTTGTTTACCCAAAATGAGCAGTTCTTC.

This clone was picked up one time. The V call is TRBV14, the J call TRBJ1-1, with D perhaps matching TRBD1 (6 bases). Germline V gives CDR1 SGHDN, CDR2 FVKESK. This CDR3 spans 13 amino acids. V lost 1 base to trimming and J lost 10 bases, with 13 bases between them. CDR3: CASSQATGSGAFF. The CDR3 DNA is TGTGCCAGCAGCCAAGCAACAGGGTCAGGAGCTTTCTTT.

The V gene is TRBV18, the J gene TRBJ1-2; D is ambiguous. The V and J ends lost 3 bases and 3 bases respectively, with 14 bases between them. This CDR3 is 15 amino acids long. The germline gives CDR1 KGHSH, CDR2 LQKENI. The CDR3 loop reads CASSPRRSGDYGYTF. CDR3 DNA sequence: TGTGCCAGCTCACCCCGGCGGAGCGGGGACTATGGCTACACCTTC.

This sequence joins TRBV2 and TRBJ1-1, with D tentatively TRBD1 (5 bases). CDR1 and CDR2 from the germline V gene are SNHLY and FYNNEI. V was clipped by 7 bases and J by 5 bases, with 11 bases between them. The CDR3 loop spans 12 amino acids. In DNA form, the CDR3 reads TGTGCCAGCAACTATGGGGGGACTGAAGCTTTCTTT. The encoded protein is CASNYGGTEAFF. Full variable domain (missing parts from reference TRBV2 and TRBJ1-1): EPEVTQTPSHQVTQMGQEVILRCVPISNHLYFYWYRQILGQKVEFLVSFYNNEISEKSEIFDDQFSVERPDGSNFTLKIRSTKLEDSAMYFCASNYGGTEAFFGQGTRLTVV.

The chain couples TRBV4-3 to TRBJ2-3, with 7 nucleotides matching TRBD2. Germline V gene data show CDR1 as LGHNA and CDR2 as YSLEER. The ends lost 5 bases at V and 3 bases at J; junction bases unmatched: 11. The CDR3 has 16 residues. CDR3 bases: TGCGCCAGCAGCAGTCGGGAGGCCCCCCTTACAGATACGCAGTATTTT. Protein sequence: CASSSREAPLTDTQYF.

This chain joins TRBV10-3 and TRBJ1-1, with TRBD1 matching over 8 bases. J gave up 4 bases and V 7 bases, and 5 bases lay outside the gene matches. Germline V CDR1 and CDR2: ENHRY, SYGVKD. The CDR3 consists of 13 residues. CDR3 in amino acids: CAINGQGGTEAFF. The CDR3 coding sequence is TGTGCCATCAACGGACAGGGCGGCACTGAAGCTTTCTTT.

The chain carries TRBV29-1 and TRBJ1-2; 9 bases map to TRBD1. This CDR3 is built from 16 residues. Looked up from germline, CDR1 is SQVTM and CDR2 is ANQGSEA. The J segment lost 0 bases and the V segment lost 1 base, leaving 6 bases of the junction unmatched. CDR3 loop: CSVEVAQGAANYGYTF. DNA of the CDR3: TGCAGCGTTGAAGTCGCACAGGGGGCGGCTAACTATGGCTACACCTTC.

This rearrangement joins TRBV5-1 to TRBJ2-3; 8 positions match TRBD1. The ends lost 4 bases at V and 2 bases at J; junction bases unmatched: 3. Germline CDR1 SGHRS, CDR2 YFSETQ. This CDR3 contains 14 residues. CDR3 amino acids: CASSKGQATDTQYF. The CDR3 DNA reads as TGCGCCAGCAGCAAGGGACAGGCCACAGATACGCAGTATTTT.

This chain connects TRBV5-1 to TRBJ2-3; D perhaps matches TRBD2 (6 bases). Trimming stripped 7 bases from V and 0 bases from J, with 21 bases between. This CDR3 contains 17 residues. Germline V lookup: CDR1 SGHRS, CDR2 YFSETQ. CDR3 DNA sequence: TGCGCCAGCTGCTGTGTAACAGTGGGGACTAGCACAGATACGCAGTATTTT. It translates to CASCCVTVGTSTDTQYF.

V gene TRBV7-8 combines with J gene TRBJ2-7, with D maybe TRBD1 (6 bases). Germline CDR1 reads SGHVS; CDR2 reads FQNEAQ. Trimming cost V 3 bases and J 1 base, with 10 bases left between them. The CDR3 is 14 amino acids. CDR3 residues: CASSLTDSSYEQYF. CDR3 bases: TGTGCCAGCAGCTTGACGGACAGTTCCTACGAGCAGTACTTC.

The DNA for the CDR3 is TGTGCCAGCAGCCAAACAGGGGGGTTTGGCAAAAACATTCAGTACTTC. Amino acids: CASSQTGGFGKNIQYF. The chain recombines TRBV7-9 with TRBJ2-4; 8 positions match TRBD1. Germline CDR1 is SEHNR and CDR2 is FQNEAQ (reference sequence). V was clipped by 5 bases and J by 3 bases; unmatched bases: 9. This CDR3 region has 16 residues.

V is TRBV6-5 and J is TRBJ2-5, with 11 positions matching TRBD2. The germline gives CDR1 MNHEY, CDR2 SVGAGI. The V segment lost 2 bases and the J segment 2 bases; nucleotides outside the gene matches: 4. The CDR3 covers 16 residues. This CDR3 reads CASSYPGLAAQETQYF. The CDR3 nucleotides read TGTGCCAGCAGTTACCCGGGACTAGCGGCTCAAGAGACCCAGTACTTC.

The V gene is TRBV29-1, the J gene TRBJ2-1; possibly TRBD2 for D (6 bases). The V gene's germline CDR1 is SQVTM and CDR2 ANQGSEA. The CDR3 contains 14 residues. V was shortened by 6 bases and J by 0 bases, with 12 bases between the two germline ends. CDR3 nucleotide sequence: TGCAGCGTCATAGCGGAGAGCTCCTACAATGAGCAGTTCTTC. Translated: CSVIAESSYNEQFF.

The rearrangement uses TRBV19 and TRBJ2-7, with D perhaps matching TRBD2 (6 bases). V was trimmed by 2 bases and J by 2 bases, leaving 13 bases between them. This CDR3 contains 15 residues. The germline V gene has CDR1 LNHDA and CDR2 SQIVND (reference sequence). The CDR3 nucleotides read TGTGCCAGTAGTATAAACGCGCGGGATGCCTACGAGCAGTACTTC. As protein: CASSINARDAYEQYF. The full variable domain, completed using reference TRBV19 and TRBJ2-7, is DGGITQSPKYLFRKEGQNVTLSCEQNLNHDAMYWYRQDPGQGLRLIYYSQIVNDFQKGDIAEGYSVSREKKESFPLTVTSAQKNPTAFYLCASSINARDAYEQYFGPGTRLTVT.

The rearrangement joins TRBV11-1 to TRBJ2-5; TRBD1 matches at 8 bases. Germline V gives CDR1 SGHAT, CDR2 FQDESV (reference sequence). This CDR3 contains 15 residues. V dropped 2 bases and J dropped 3; count of bases not matched to a gene: 5. CDR3 loop: CASSLRQGAEETQYF. The CDR3 DNA reads as TGTGCCAGCAGCTTAAGGCAGGGGGCAGAAGAGACCCAGTACTTC.

V usage is TRBV6-1 and J usage is TRBJ2-7; 11 bases match TRBD1. Germline lookup yields CDR1 MNHNS and CDR2 SASEGT. V shed 4 bases and J 1 base; nucleotides not matched to a gene: 3. The CDR3 runs to 15 residues. CDR3 sequence: CASSGRDRGSYEQYF. The CDR3 nucleotides are TGTGCCAGCAGTGGCCGGGACAGGGGGTCCTACGAGCAGTACTTC.

The chain uses TRBV7-8 and TRBJ1-1; maybe TRBD1 (6 bases). There are 13 residues in the CDR3. The ends were cut back, 5 bases at V and 5 bases at J, with 12 bases in the middle. Germline lookup yields CDR1 SGHVS and CDR2 FQNEAQ. The CDR3 sequence: CASSATRGTEAFF. For the CDR3, the DNA is TGTGCCAGCAGCGCCACGAGGGGGACTGAAGCTTTCTTT.

The chain employs TRBV28 and TRBJ1-5; 10 bases map to TRBD1. This CDR3 region has 18 residues. Germline assignment: CDR1 MDHEN and CDR2 SYDVKM. Trimming at V came to 2 bases and at J to 1 base, leaving 8 bases not matched to a gene. CDR3 bases: TGTGCCAGCAGTTTAGACAGGGGGCAGGGCGGGAGCAATCAGCCCCAGCATTTT. Translated: CASSLDRGQGGSNQPQHF.

This clone was recorded once. The chain recombines TRBV28 with TRBJ2-7; 10 bases line up with TRBD2. Germline CDR1 reads MDHEN; CDR2 reads SYDVKM. V was pared by 2 bases and J by 6 bases, with 4 bases of the junction left unmatched. The CDR3 loop spans 14 amino acids. The CDR3 nucleotides are TGTGCCAGCAGTTTAACTAGCGGGAAAGGCGAGCAGTACTTC. Amino acid sequence: CASSLTSGKGEQYF.

V is TRBV4-1 and J is TRBJ1-1; D is unclear. Trimming took 1 base from V and 5 from J, leaving 11 bases between them. This CDR3 region has 14 residues. Germline values: CDR1 MGHRA, CDR2 YSYEKL. CDR3: CASSQVEDSTEAFF. The CDR3 DNA follows: TGCGCCAGCAGCCAAGTTGAGGATTCAACTGAAGCTTTCTTT.

The chain combines TRBV11-2 with TRBJ2-1, with a possible D match to TRBD2 (6 bases). CDR1 and CDR2 from the germline V gene are SGHAT and FQNNGV. CDR3 length equals 12 residues. The V gene lost 5 bases and the J gene lost 7 bases, with 9 bases spanning the gap. CDR3 sequence: CASSQGGNEQFF. DNA for the CDR3: TGTGCCAGCAGCCAAGGAGGGAATGAGCAGTTCTTC.